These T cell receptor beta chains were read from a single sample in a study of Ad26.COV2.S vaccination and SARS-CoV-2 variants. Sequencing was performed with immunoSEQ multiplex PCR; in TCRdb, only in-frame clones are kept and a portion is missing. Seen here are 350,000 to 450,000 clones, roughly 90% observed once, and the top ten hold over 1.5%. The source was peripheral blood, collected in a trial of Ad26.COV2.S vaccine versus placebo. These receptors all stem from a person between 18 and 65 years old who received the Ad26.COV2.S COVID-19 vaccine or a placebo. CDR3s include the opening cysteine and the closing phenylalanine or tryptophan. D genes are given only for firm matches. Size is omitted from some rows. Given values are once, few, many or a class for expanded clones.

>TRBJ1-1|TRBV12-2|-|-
TGTGCAAGTCGCTTAGAGGGGGCCGTGATCACTGAAGCTTTCTTT
CASRLEGAVITEAFF
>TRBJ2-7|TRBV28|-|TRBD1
TGTGCCAGCAGTTCGCCAGGGACAGGGGTCGGCTACGAGCAGTACTTC
CASSSPGTGVGYEQYF
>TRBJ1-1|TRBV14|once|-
TGTGCCAGCAGCCAAGTCGGGGCCCTGAACACTGAAGCTTTCTTT
CASSQVGALNTEAFF
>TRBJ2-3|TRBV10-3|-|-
TGTGCCATCAGTGAACCTACCCTAGCAGATACGCAGTATTTT
CAISEPTLADTQYF
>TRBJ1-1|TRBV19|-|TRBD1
TGTGCCAGTAGTATTGGCGACAGGGGGAACACTGAAGCTTTCTTT
CASSIGDRGNTEAFF
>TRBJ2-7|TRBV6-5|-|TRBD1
TGTGCCAGCAGAGGACAGGTCCAGCGGAGCGAGCAGTACTTC
CASRGQVQRSEQYF
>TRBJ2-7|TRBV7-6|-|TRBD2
TGTGCCAGCAGCTTAGGGACTAGCGGGAGTCACGAGCAGTACTTC
CASSLGTSGSHEQYF
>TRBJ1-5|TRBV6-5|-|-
TGTGCCAGCAGTAACAGGGTACAGCCCCAGCATTTT
CASSNRVQPQHF
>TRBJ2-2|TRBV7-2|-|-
TGTGCCAGCAGCCCAGAAGCCGGGAGAGTCACCGGGGAGCTGTTTTTT
CASSPEAGRVTGELFF
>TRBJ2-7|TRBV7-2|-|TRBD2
TGTGCCAGCAGCTTAGCCCCGCGGGAGTACGAGCAGTACTTC
CASSLAPREYEQYF
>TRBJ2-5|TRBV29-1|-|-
TGCACCGGGGGAGCGGTCCTAGGGGAGACCCAGTACTTC
CTGGAVLGETQYF
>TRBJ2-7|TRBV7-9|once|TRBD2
TGTGCCAGCAGCCCCTTGGGGGAGGGCCGCGAGCAGTACTTC
CASSPLGEGREQYF
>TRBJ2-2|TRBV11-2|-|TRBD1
TGTGCCAGCAGCTTATATTGGGACAGGGGGGAACGCGGGGAGCTGTTTTTT
CASSLYWDRGERGELFF
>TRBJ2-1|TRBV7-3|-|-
TGTGCCAGCAGCCTAAAAGAGCACTACTCCTACAATGAGCAGTTCTTC
CASSLKEHYSYNEQFF
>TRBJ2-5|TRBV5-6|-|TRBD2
TGTGCCAGCAGCCCCCTTAGCGGGAGGGAGTGGGAGACCCAGTACTTC
CASSPLSGREWETQYF
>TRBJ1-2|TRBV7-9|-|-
TGTGCCAGCAGCCCTCCCCGGGTCTATGGCTACACCTTC
CASSPPRVYGYTF
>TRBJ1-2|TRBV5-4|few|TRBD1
TGTGCCAGCAGCCAACGGACAGGGGGCGTCTATGGCTACACCTTC
CASSQRTGGVYGYTF
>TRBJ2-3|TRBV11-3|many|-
TGTGCCAGCAGCTTAGATTTCCCTCACACAGATACGCAGTATTTT
CASSLDFPHTDTQYF
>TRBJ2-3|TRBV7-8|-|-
TGTGCCAGCAGCCTACCTCCCGCAGATACGCAGTATTTT
CASSLPPADTQYF